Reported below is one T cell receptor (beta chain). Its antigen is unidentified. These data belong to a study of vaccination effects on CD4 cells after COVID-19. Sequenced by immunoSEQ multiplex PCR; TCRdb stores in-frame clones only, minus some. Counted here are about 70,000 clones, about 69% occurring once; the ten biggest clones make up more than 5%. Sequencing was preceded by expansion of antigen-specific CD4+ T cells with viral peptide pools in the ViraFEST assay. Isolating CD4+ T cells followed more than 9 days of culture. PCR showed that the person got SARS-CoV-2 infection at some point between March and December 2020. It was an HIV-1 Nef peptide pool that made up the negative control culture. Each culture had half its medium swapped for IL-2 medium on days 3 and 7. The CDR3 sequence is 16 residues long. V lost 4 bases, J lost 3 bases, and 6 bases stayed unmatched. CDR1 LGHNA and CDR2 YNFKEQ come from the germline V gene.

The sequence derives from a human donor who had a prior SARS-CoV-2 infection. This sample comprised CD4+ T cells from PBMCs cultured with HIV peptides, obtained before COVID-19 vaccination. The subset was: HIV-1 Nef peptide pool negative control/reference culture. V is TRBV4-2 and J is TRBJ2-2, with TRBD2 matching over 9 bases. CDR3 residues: CASSPTSGTDTGELFF. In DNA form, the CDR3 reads TGTGCCAGCAGCCCGACTAGCGGAACAGACACCGGGGAGCTGTTTTTT.